These 22 T cell receptor beta chains were all obtained from the same sample, sequenced in a study of T-cell memory formation after mild COVID-19. TCRdb called the 5' RACE reads again in MiXCR, with one record for every CDR3 protein. The sample gives around 410,000 distinct CDR3 sequences, less than 25% of which show up once; around 13% is in the top ten. The sample consisted of PBMCs or a T cell subset sorted from them (not recorded which). The receptors originated from an adult woman who had mild COVID-19 (a few samples of this study predate the infection). Cell type and time point are not known.

As DNA, the CDR3 is TGTGCCAGCAGGACAGGGCTCTATGGCTACACCTTC. Amino acids: CASRTGLYGYTF. J is TRBJ1-2 and V is TRBV6-5, with 7 bases that match TRBD1. Germline V gene lookup returns CDR1 MNHEY and CDR2 SVGAGI. J gave up 4 bases and V 6 bases, and 2 bases lay outside the gene matches. The CDR3 is 12 residues long.

V and J are TRBV4-1 and TRBJ2-2, with D maybe TRBD2 (6 bases). Trimming shortened V by 0 bases and J by 4 bases, and 12 bases separated the two germline ends. The CDR3 is 16 amino acids. Germline assignment: CDR1 MGHRA and CDR2 YSYEKL. The CDR3 region has the DNA TGCGCCAGCAGCCAAGATCCGGGGGTGAGCACCGGGGAGCTGTTTTTT. Its translation is CASSQDPGVSTGELFF.

This clonotype was seen only a few times. The chain links TRBV30 to TRBJ2-4; the D gene is possibly TRBD1 (5 bases). This CDR3 comprises 11 residues. Germline V CDR1 and CDR2: GTSNPN, SVGIG (reference sequence). Trimming left V 0 bases short and J 8 bases short, with 5 bases between. The CDR3 nucleotides read TGTGCCTGGAGTGTAGGGGACATTCAGTACTTC. Translation gives CAWSVGDIQYF.

This clonotype was counted only a few times. V usage is TRBV24-1 and J usage is TRBJ2-1, with no clear D. V lost 4 bases and J 2 bases, leaving 5 bases between the germline ends. The CDR3 runs 13 residues. Germline assignment: CDR1 KGHDR and CDR2 SFDVKD. The CDR3 sequence is CATSDLTYNEQFF. The CDR3 region has the DNA TGTGCCACCAGTGACCTAACCTACAATGAGCAGTTCTTC.

V gene TRBV12-3 or TRBV12-4 combines with J gene TRBJ2-7; TRBD1 matches at 8 bases. This CDR3 spans 14 amino acids. The V gene end was trimmed by 6 bases and the J gene end by 3 bases; junction bases not matched to a gene: 7. In DNA, the CDR3 is TGTGCCAGCAGCCTCAGGGGGCGCATCTACGAGCAGTACTTC. Encoded protein: CASSLRGRIYEQYF.

The J gene is TRBJ1-1, the V gene TRBV20-1; possibly TRBD1 for D (6 bases). Between the trimmed V and J ends, which lost 5 bases and 5 bases, there was a span of 15 bases. The CDR3 runs 13 residues. CDR1 is DFQATT and CDR2 is SNEGSKA in the germline V gene (reference sequence). The CDR3 sequence is CSAPLRTDTEAFF. The CDR3 DNA sequence: TGCAGTGCTCCACTTCGGACAGATACTGAAGCTTTCTTT.

The chain links TRBV12-3 or TRBV12-4 to TRBJ1-2, with D hard to call. The CDR3 runs 15 residues. V lost 1 base, J lost 2 bases, and 11 bases lay in between. The CDR3 DNA reads as TGTGCCAGCAGTTTAGGCCTAACCGTGAACTATGGCTACACCTTC. This codes for CASSLGLTVNYGYTF.

The V gene is TRBV7-2, the J gene TRBJ2-7; D is unresolved. The germline V gene encodes CDR1 SGHTA and CDR2 FQGNSA. The CDR3 consists of 12 residues. Trimming stripped 5 bases from V and 0 bases from J, with 5 bases between. CDR3 sequence (DNA): TGTGCCAGCAGCCCCGTCTCCTACGAGCAGTACTTC. Its protein product is CASSPVSYEQYF. Full variable domain (rest looked up from reference TRBV7-2 and TRBJ2-7): GAGVSQSPSNKVTEKGKDVELRCDPISGHTALYWYRQSLGQGLEFLIYFQGNSAPDKSGLPSDRFSAERTGGSVSTLTIQRTQQEDSAVYLCASSPVSYEQYFGPGTRLTVT.

In its sample, this clonotype was seen a few times. This chain links TRBV30 with TRBJ1-6; D is ambiguous. The V gene's germline CDR1 is GTSNPN and CDR2 SVGIG (reference sequence). The V end lost 6 bases, the J end lost 0 bases, and 9 bases lay between the germline ends. The CDR3 contains 14 residues. The CDR3 sequence: CACTFGSYNSPLHF. Here the CDR3 DNA reads TGTGCCTGCACCTTTGGCTCCTATAATTCACCCCTCCACTTT.

The gene calls are TRBV3-1 and TRBJ2-7, with a weak D call TRBD2 (5 bases). Germline CDR1 reads LGHDT; CDR2 reads YNNKEL (reference sequence). V lost 1 base, J lost 5 bases, and 12 bases lay in between. The CDR3 loop spans 14 amino acids. CDR3 sequence (DNA): TGTGCCAGCAGCCAAGTGTCCTCCGGGAACGAGCAGTACTTC. Protein sequence: CASSQVSSGNEQYF.

Only a few counts were recorded for this clonotype. V and J are TRBV6-5 and TRBJ2-4, with 7 bases matching TRBD1. V lost 5 bases to trimming and J lost 9 bases; unmatched junction nucleotides: 10. The CDR3 sequence is 14 residues long. Germline values: CDR1 MNHEY, CDR2 SVGAGI. CDR3 DNA: TGTGCCAGCAGTACCCGGGACAGTGTGAGCATTCAGTACTTC. Its protein product is CASSTRDSVSIQYF.

The sample holds a few counts of this clonotype. The V gene is TRBV11-1, the J gene TRBJ2-1; 11 bases align to TRBD2. V gave up 5 bases and J gave up 5 bases; unmatched junction bases: 14. This CDR3 region has 18 residues. Per the germline V gene, CDR1 is SGHAT and CDR2 is FQDESV (reference sequence). The CDR3 here is CASSLDKLLAGGHNEQFF. Written as DNA, the CDR3 is TGTGCCAGCAGCCTTGATAAGCTTCTAGCGGGGGGCCACAATGAGCAGTTCTTC.

The chain recombines TRBV16 with TRBJ1-3, with D unclear. CDR3 size: 14 residues. V shed 4 bases and J shed 0 bases, with 7 bases lying between them. The germline gives CDR1 KGHSY, CDR2 FQNENV. CDR3 in amino acids: CASSLQASGNTIYF. The CDR3 DNA sequence: TGTGCCAGCAGCCTCCAGGCCTCTGGAAACACCATATATTTT.

This clonotype was picked up a small number of times. The CDR3 spells CASSLRGDQETQYF. CDR3 coding DNA: TGTGCCAGCAGTTTACGGGGGGACCAAGAGACCCAGTACTTC. This chain connects TRBV27 to TRBJ2-5; 7 positions match TRBD2. The V gene's germline CDR1 is MNHEY and CDR2 SMNVEV (reference sequence). This CDR3 contains 14 residues. V shed 2 bases and J 0 bases; nucleotides not matched to a gene: 0.

This clonotype showed up many times. This chain connects TRBV30 to TRBJ1-1; maybe TRBD1 (5 bases). The CDR3 runs to 16 residues. Germline-derived CDR1 and CDR2 are GTSNPN and SVGIG (reference sequence). The V end was cut by 5 bases, the J end by 3 bases, with 22 bases between. The CDR3 DNA sequence: TGTGCCTGGGCCGAGATGGGGCTCAAGTTGGACACTGAAGCTTTCTTT. Residues: CAWAEMGLKLDTEAFF.

V and J are TRBV4-2 and TRBJ2-3, with TRBD2 matching over 10 bases. Trimming at V came to 0 bases and at J to 6 bases, leaving 6 bases not matched to a gene. Germline V gene data show CDR1 as LGHNA and CDR2 as YNFKEQ. This CDR3 comprises 16 residues. DNA for the CDR3: TGTGCCAGCAGCCAAGAACCTAGCGGGAGTGGGGATACGCAGTATTTT. This gives the protein CASSQEPSGSGDTQYF.

This clonotype appeared a few times. The V and J genes are TRBV14 and TRBJ1-5; no reliable D call. The CDR3 length is 15 residues. CDR1 SGHDN and CDR2 FVKESK come from the germline V gene. Trimming removed 5 bases from V and 2 bases from J, with 13 bases in between. The CDR3 region is CASSASGNGNQPQHF. The CDR3, as DNA: TGTGCCAGCAGCGCCTCCGGGAACGGCAATCAGCCCCAGCATTTT.

The table lists this clonotype with a few counts. The chain links TRBV7-2 to TRBJ1-1; no clear D gene. This CDR3 spans 13 amino acids. Germline V gene data show CDR1 as SGHTA and CDR2 as FQGNSA. Trimming removed 4 bases from V and 0 bases from J, with 6 bases in between. CDR3 amino acids: CASSYGLNTEAFF. As DNA, the CDR3 is TGTGCCAGCAGCTACGGATTGAACACTGAAGCTTTCTTT.

The chain is built from TRBV7-9 and TRBJ1-2; 10 bases line up with TRBD1. CDR3 length: 12 residues. With 8 bases clipped from V and 8 bases from J, the junction kept 5 bases outside the gene matches. Looked up from germline, CDR1 is SEHNR and CDR2 is FQNEAQ (reference sequence). CDR3 loop: CASGGQGSGYTF. In nucleotides, the CDR3 is TGTGCCAGCGGGGGACAGGGGTCCGGCTACACCTTC.

This clonotype has only a few counts. This chain connects TRBV7-2 to TRBJ2-3; no clear D gene. V dropped 5 bases and J dropped 0 bases, with 12 bases sitting between them. CDR1 is SGHTA and CDR2 is FQGNSA in the germline V gene. The CDR3 is 15 amino acids. CDR3 amino acids: CASSLPGRSTDTQYF. The CDR3, as DNA: TGTGCCAGCAGCCTACCGGGTCGTAGCACAGATACGCAGTATTTT.

The J gene is TRBJ2-3, the V gene TRBV7-9; 7 nucleotides agree with TRBD1. V lost 11 bases and J lost 5; bases outside the gene matches: 10. The V gene's germline CDR1 is SEHNR and CDR2 FQNEAQ (reference sequence). There are 13 residues in the CDR3. The DNA of the CDR3 is TGTGCCTCCCAACGGGACAGCCAAGATACGCAGTATTTT. It translates to CASQRDSQDTQYF.

The chain employs TRBV7-8 and TRBJ2-3, with 13 bases fitting TRBD2. The CDR3 covers 16 residues. The J segment lost 2 bases and the V segment lost 11 bases, leaving 10 bases of the junction unmatched. The V gene's germline CDR1 is SGHVS and CDR2 FQNEAQ. The CDR3 here is CAGASGTSGNTDTQYF. The CDR3, as DNA: TGTGCCGGGGCCTCAGGGACTAGCGGGAACACAGATACGCAGTATTTT. The whole variable domain, filled in from reference TRBV7-8 and TRBJ2-3, reads GAGVSQSPRYKVAKRGQDVALRCDPISGHVSLFWYQQALGQGPEFLTYFQNEAQLDKSGLPSDRFFAERPEGSVSTLKIQRTQQEDSAVYLCAGASGTSGNTDTQYFGPGTRLTVL.